The TCR beta chain described here comes from a study of blood T cell repertoires in COVID-19. Turning to the study itself: From the United States, Italy and Spain came samples of acute and convalescent COVID-19. From T cells, B-cell-depleted T cells, or PBMCs came the material, which was cDNA or gDNA.

The length of the CDR3 is 16 residues. V dropped 10 bases and J dropped 4; count of bases not matched to a gene: 15. CDR1 and CDR2 (germline): LNHDA, SQIVND (reference sequence). In the source study's methods: Estimated nucleated cell counts came from reference gene primer amplification. The repertoire was sequenced with immunoSEQ multiplex PCR; TCRdb's copy has only in-frame clones and lacks some. V, J and clone size reflect that table, while D and trimming were determined from the DNA. The data contain some 42,000 clones, over 75% of them seen just once; the ten biggest clones take up more than 2%.

The sequence derives from a human donor in a cohort sampled during active COVID-19. Specimen: peripheral blood. The J gene is TRBJ1-2, the V gene TRBV19; TRBD1 matches 10 bases. The CDR3 reads CATMGPDRGLFYGYTF. The CDR3 DNA reads as TGTGCCACCATGGGACCCGACAGGGGGCTTTTCTATGGCTACACCTTC.